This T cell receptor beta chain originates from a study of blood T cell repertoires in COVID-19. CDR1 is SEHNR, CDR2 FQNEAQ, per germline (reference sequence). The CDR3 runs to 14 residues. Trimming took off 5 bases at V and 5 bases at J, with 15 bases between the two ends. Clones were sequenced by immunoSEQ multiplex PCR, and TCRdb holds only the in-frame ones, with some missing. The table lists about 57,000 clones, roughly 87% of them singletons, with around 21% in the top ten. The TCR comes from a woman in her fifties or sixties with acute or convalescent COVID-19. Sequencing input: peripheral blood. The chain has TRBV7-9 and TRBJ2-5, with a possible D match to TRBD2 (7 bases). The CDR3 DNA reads TGTGCCAGCAGCCGCGGGGGCTATGGGGAGACCCAGTACTTC. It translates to CASSRGGYGETQYF.